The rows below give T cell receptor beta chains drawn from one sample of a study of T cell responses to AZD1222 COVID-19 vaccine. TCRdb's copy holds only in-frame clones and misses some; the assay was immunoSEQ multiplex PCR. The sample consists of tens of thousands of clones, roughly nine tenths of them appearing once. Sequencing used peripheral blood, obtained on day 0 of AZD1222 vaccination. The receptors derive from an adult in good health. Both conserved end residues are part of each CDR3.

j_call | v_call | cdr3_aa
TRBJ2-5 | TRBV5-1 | CASSLQNDPRETQYF
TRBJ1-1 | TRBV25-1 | CASSERAYRGNTEAFF
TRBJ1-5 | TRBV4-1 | CASSEPTGGEGPQHF
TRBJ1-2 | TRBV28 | CASSLLGRNYGYTF
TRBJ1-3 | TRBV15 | CATSREQGTIYF
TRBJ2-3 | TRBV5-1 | CASSIYGVADTQYF
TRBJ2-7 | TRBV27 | CASSPTYRGGYEQYF
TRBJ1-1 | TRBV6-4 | CASSDREGLNTEAFF
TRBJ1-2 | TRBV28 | CASSTTGTAYGYTF
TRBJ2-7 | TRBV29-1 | CSVGDHPYEQYF
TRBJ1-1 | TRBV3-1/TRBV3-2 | CASSPPGGLREAFF
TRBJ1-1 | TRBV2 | CASSMDRPMNTEAFF
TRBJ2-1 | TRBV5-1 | CASSPPGLAGEGAFF
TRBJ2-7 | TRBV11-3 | CASSFLTGTGGREQYF
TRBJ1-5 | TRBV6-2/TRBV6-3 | CASSYTGGFNQPQHF
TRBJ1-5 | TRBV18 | CASSAGQNQPQHF
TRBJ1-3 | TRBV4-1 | CASSQEGSSGNTIYF
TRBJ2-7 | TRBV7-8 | CASSLARTGGEQYF